The rows below give T cell receptor beta chains drawn from one sample of a study of T-cell reconstitution after alpha-beta-depleted transplantation in children. From the PCR reads, TCRdb called clonotypes with MiXCR, one entry per CDR3 protein. The profile covers about 610,000 distinct CDR3 sequences, with roughly a tenth appearing a single time and roughly 3.9% taken by the ten largest. Sequenced material: PBMCs from the stem cell graft donor, taken from the stem cell graft. The receptors stem from a human donor who donated a stem cell graft to a child with acute myeloid leukemia. Each CDR3 is given with its conserved first and last residue.

v_gene	j_gene	CDR3aa
TRBV5-6	TRBJ2-1	CASSFNILKSYNEQFF
TRBV20-1	TRBJ1-1	CSARDGKGSTEAFF
TRBV3-1	TRBJ1-3	CASSRTGAISGNTIYF
TRBV29-1	TRBJ2-7	CSVSLYPDYEQYF
TRBV2	TRBJ2-7	CASSGQSYEQYF
TRBV20-1	TRBJ1-1	CSASAGTGLSEAFF
TRBV25-1	TRBJ2-1	CASSDGTSGRSPYNEQFF
TRBV6-2/TRBV6-3	TRBJ2-7	CASTHSGQELYEQYF
TRBV27	TRBJ2-7	CASSWAYEQYF
TRBV20-1	TRBJ2-7	CSAPTPGLAGAWEQYF
TRBV9	TRBJ2-1	CASSADGTKDNEQFF
TRBV30	TRBJ2-1	CAWSVLRTRFNNEQFF
TRBV3-1	TRBJ2-1	CASSQDLDFGEQFF
TRBV7-8	TRBJ2-2	CASSLGQGLNTGELFF
TRBV12-3/TRBV12-4	TRBJ2-5	CASSLHPQETQYF
TRBV12-3/TRBV12-4	TRBJ2-2	CASKQRAVRANTGELFF
TRBV29-1	TRBJ2-2	CSVGASRTGELFF
TRBV29-1	TRBJ2-3	CSVEAPGAASQDTQYF
TRBV19	TRBJ2-2	CASTLAGDGTGELFF
TRBV5-1	TRBJ1-1	CASSVRDGQNTEAFF
TRBV12-3/TRBV12-4	TRBJ2-1	CASTLAGGYNEQFF
TRBV12-3/TRBV12-4	TRBJ2-2	CASRGLAGLVGELFF
TRBV7-9	TRBJ2-7	CASSHGQGGMYEQYF
TRBV19	TRBJ2-7	CASSILSRQGNYEQYF
TRBV29-1	TRBJ2-7	CSAVHRGRGYEQYF
TRBV5-5	TRBJ1-1	CASSLVRGRTEAFF
TRBV20-1	TRBJ2-7	CSAYFPGQTAYEQYF
TRBV20-1	TRBJ1-5	CSAEKVGTGLNQPQHF
TRBV7-6	TRBJ2-7	CASSPHQRGEYEQYF
TRBV4-3	TRBJ2-3	CASSRRDYTDTQYF
TRBV27	TRBJ2-3	CASSLIVPTRSTDTQYF
TRBV20-1	TRBJ1-4	CSASGRNEKLFF
TRBV5-1	TRBJ2-7	CASRSSVAESSYEQYF
TRBV29-1	TRBJ2-3	CSVEGLASDTQYF
TRBV4-3	TRBJ2-7	CASSQQVSYEQYF
TRBV20-1	TRBJ1-4	CSAGNVNEKLFF
TRBV9	TRBJ2-3	CASSVGVGDTQYF
TRBV19	TRBJ2-2	CASATGTSNTGELFF
TRBV5-1	TRBJ2-7	CASSLVVQREADVEQYF
TRBV18	TRBJ2-7	CASSRLHQLLAGEYEQYF
TRBV5-1	TRBJ1-5	CASSSSPYQPQHF
TRBV25-1	TRBJ2-1	CASSQGQSQSEQFF
TRBV11-2	TRBJ1-5	CASSLDRLNQPQHF
TRBV4-3	TRBJ2-7	CASSQDSLAGPYEQYF
TRBV9	TRBJ2-2	CASSVARGRAPSNTGELFF
TRBV20-1	TRBJ1-5	CSATRQGLSNQPQHF
TRBV29-1	TRBJ2-2	CSVVRDRSGPLFF
TRBV20-1	TRBJ2-5	CSANYAPGTAETQYF
TRBV25-1	TRBJ1-4	CASSEFPQNEKLFF
TRBV7-8	TRBJ1-1	CASSLASGGLSTEAFF
TRBV12-3/TRBV12-4	TRBJ2-7	CASSHGTGYAYEQYF